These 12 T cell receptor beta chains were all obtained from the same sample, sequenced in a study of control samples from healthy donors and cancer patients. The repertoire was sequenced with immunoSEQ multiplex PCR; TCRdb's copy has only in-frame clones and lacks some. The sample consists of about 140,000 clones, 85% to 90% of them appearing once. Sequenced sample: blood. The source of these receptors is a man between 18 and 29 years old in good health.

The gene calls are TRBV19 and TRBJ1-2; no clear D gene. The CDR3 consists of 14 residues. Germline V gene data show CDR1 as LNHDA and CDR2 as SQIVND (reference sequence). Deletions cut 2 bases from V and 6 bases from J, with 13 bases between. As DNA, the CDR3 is TGTGCCAGTAGTATAAATGCGGCGGGTGATGGCTACACCTTC. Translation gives CASSINAAGDGYTF.

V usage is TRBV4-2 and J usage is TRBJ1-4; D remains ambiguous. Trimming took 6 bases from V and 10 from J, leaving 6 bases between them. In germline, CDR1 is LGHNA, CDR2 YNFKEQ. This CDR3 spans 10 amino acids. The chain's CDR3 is CASRSGKLFF. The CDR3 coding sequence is TGTGCCAGCAGATCAGGAAAACTGTTTTTT.

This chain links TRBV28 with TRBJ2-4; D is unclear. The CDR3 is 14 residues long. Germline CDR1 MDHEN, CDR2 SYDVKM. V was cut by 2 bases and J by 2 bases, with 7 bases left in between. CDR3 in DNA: TGTGCCAGCAGTTTAGACCCGTCCAAAAACATTCAGTACTTC. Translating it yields CASSLDPSKNIQYF.

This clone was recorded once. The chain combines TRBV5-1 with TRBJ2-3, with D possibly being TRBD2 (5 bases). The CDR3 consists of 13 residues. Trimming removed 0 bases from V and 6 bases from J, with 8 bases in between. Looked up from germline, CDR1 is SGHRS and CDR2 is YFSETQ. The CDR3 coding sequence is TGCGCCAGCAGCTTGGACCCGGGGGATACGCAGTATTTT. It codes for CASSLDPGDTQYF.

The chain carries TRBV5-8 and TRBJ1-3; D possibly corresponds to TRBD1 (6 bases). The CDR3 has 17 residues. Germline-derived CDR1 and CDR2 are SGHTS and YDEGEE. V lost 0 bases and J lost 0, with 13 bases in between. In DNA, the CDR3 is TGTGCCAGCAGCTTGGGGCAGGGGCGAATCTCTGGAAACACCATATATTTT. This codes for CASSLGQGRISGNTIYF.

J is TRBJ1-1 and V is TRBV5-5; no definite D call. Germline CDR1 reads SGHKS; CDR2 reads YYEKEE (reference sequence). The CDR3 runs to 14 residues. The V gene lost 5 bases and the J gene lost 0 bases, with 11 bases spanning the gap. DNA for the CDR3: TGTGCCAGCAGTCCCGGATGGATGAACACTGAAGCTTTCTTT. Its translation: CASSPGWMNTEAFF.

The CDR3 bases are TGTGCCAGCAGTGAAGGGTGGGAGGGGCTCAGCACAGATACGCAGTATTTT. Its translation is CASSEGWEGLSTDTQYF. The chain has TRBV6-1 and TRBJ2-3; the match to TRBD2 covers 7 bases. CDR3 size: 17 residues. In germline, CDR1 is MNHNS, CDR2 SASEGT. Trimming cost V 1 base and J 0 bases; bases outside gene matches: 7.

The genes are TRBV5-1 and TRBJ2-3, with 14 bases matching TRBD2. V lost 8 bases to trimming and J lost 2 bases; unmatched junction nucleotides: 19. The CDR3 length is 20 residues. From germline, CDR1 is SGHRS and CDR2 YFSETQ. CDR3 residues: CASSIPSTSGGDTYTDTQYF. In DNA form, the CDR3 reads TGCGCCAGTTCGATACCGTCGACTAGCGGGGGGGATACTTACACAGATACGCAGTATTTT.

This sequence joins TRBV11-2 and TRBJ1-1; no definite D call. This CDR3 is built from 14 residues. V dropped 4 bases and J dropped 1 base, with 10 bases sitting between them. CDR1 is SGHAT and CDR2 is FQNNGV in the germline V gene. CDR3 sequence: CASSSQPGNTEAFF. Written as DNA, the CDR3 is TGTGCCAGCAGCTCTCAGCCCGGGAACACTGAAGCTTTCTTT. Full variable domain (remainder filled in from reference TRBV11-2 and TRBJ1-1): EAGVAQSPRYKIIEKRQSVAFWCNPISGHATLYWYQQILGQGPKLLIQFQNNGVVDDSQLPKDRFSAERLKGVDSTLKIQPAKLEDSAVYLCASSSQPGNTEAFFGQGTRLTVV.

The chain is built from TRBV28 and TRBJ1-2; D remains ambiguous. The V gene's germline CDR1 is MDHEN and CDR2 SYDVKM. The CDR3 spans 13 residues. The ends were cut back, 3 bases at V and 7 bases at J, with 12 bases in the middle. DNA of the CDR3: TGTGCCAGCAGTTTGGCCCGGGTGATTGGCTACACCTTC. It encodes CASSLARVIGYTF.

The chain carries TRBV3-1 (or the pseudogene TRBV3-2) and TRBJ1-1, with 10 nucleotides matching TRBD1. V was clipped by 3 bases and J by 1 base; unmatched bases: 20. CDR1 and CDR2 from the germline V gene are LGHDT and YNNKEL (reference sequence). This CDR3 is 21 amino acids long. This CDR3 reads CASSHPIRGDRGPSPNTEAFF. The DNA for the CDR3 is TGTGCCAGCAGCCACCCAATAAGGGGCGACAGGGGGCCATCCCCGAACACTGAAGCTTTCTTT.

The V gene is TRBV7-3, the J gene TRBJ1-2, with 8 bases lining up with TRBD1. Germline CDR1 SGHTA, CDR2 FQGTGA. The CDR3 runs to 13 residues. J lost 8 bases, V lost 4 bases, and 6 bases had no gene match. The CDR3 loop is CASSSNRGEGYTF. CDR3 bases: TGTGCCAGCAGCTCAAACAGGGGGGAAGGCTACACCTTC.